What follows are 22 T cell receptor beta chains derived from one specimen sequenced in a study of a mutant IDH1 vaccine in newly diagnosed glioma. Documented time point: week 11, during vaccination. Vaccination used 300 ug of mutant IDH1 20-mer peptide per dose, with topical imiquimod. Assay: immunoSEQ multiplex PCR; the TCRdb copy retains only in-frame clones and omits some. The sample includes 110,000 or so clones, roughly 90% of them seen just once. Their antigens are not known. The specimen was PBMCs, collected from a glioma patient whose treatment included an IDH1 peptide vaccine. Receptor source: a woman in her fifties or sixties with glioma.

The CDR3 bases are TGTGCCAGCAGTTGGGGACCGGGACTAGCGGGATTAGATACGCAGTATTTT. As protein: CASSWGPGLAGLDTQYF. J is TRBJ2-3 and V is TRBV27; 13 bases line up with TRBD2. The CDR3 totals 17 residues. The junction had 9 bases not matched to a gene; V was cut back by 4 bases and J by 5 bases. From germline, CDR1 is MNHEY and CDR2 SMNVEV (reference sequence).

The chain combines TRBV13 with TRBJ1-1; D is perhaps TRBD1 (6 bases). This CDR3 is built from 14 residues. Trimming left V 4 bases short and J 4 bases short, with 13 bases between. Germline V gives CDR1 PRHDT, CDR2 FYEKMQ (reference sequence). The CDR3 bases are TGTGCCAGCAGCTGGGGCAGGGGTACCACTGAAGCTTTCTTT. Protein sequence: CASSWGRGTTEAFF. Full variable domain (missing parts from reference TRBV13 and TRBJ1-1): AAGVIQSPRHLIKEKRETATLKCYPIPRHDTVYWYQQGPGQDPQFLISFYEKMQSDKGSIPDRFSAQQFSDYHSELNMSSLELGDSALYFCASSWGRGTTEAFFGQGTRLTVV.

The chain combines TRBV4-1 with TRBJ2-3; D possibly corresponds to TRBD2 (6 bases). The length of the CDR3 is 13 residues. V shed 4 bases and J shed 5 bases, with 10 bases lying between them. In germline, CDR1 is MGHRA, CDR2 YSYEKL. The CDR3 sequence: CASSPTTRDTQYF. As DNA, the CDR3 is TGCGCCAGCAGCCCGACGACTAGAGATACGCAGTATTTT.

This sequence joins TRBV6-1 and TRBJ1-4, with TRBD1 matching 9 bases. The CDR3 totals 13 residues. V gave up 7 bases and J gave up 8 bases; unmatched junction bases: 5. Germline assignment: CDR1 MNHNS and CDR2 SASEGT. CDR3 amino acids: CASKDRGWEKLFF. The CDR3 nucleotides read TGTGCCAGCAAGGACAGGGGTTGGGAAAAACTGTTTTTT.

The rearrangement links TRBV5-4 to TRBJ1-3; D remains unclear. This CDR3 region has 15 residues. Germline assignment: CDR1 SGHNT and CDR2 YYREEE (reference sequence). V lost 3 bases and J 2 bases, leaving 12 bases between the germline ends. The CDR3 bases are TGTGCCAGCAGCTCTGGAGGGAGAACTGGAAACACCATATATTTT. Translating it yields CASSSGGRTGNTIYF. Filled out from reference TRBV5-4 and TRBJ1-3, the complete variable domain reads ETGVTQSPTHLIKTRGQQVTLRCSSQSGHNTVSWYQQALGQGPQFIFQYYREEENGRGNFPPRFSGLQFPNYSSELNVNALELDDSALYLCASSSGGRTGNTIYFGEGSWLTVV.

This clone has just one count. V is TRBV6-5 and J is TRBJ2-1; 10 bases line up with TRBD2. V trimming: 2 bases; J trimming: 14 bases; junction bases outside the gene matches: 0. Germline CDR1 MNHEY, CDR2 SVGAGI. The CDR3 loop spans 11 amino acids. CDR3 protein: CASSYGLAEFF. The DNA for the CDR3 is TGTGCCAGCAGTTACGGACTAGCGGAGTTCTTC.

The gene calls are TRBV19 and TRBJ2-5; perhaps TRBD1 as D (5 bases). Per germline, CDR1 LNHDA and CDR2 SQIVND (reference sequence). V was pared by 5 bases and J by 1 base, with 14 bases between. The length of the CDR3 is 15 residues. DNA of the CDR3: TGTGCCAGTAGTTTGGACACCTCCTTCCAAGAGACCCAGTACTTC. This translates into CASSLDTSFQETQYF.

The chain links TRBV19 to TRBJ2-5, with D hard to call. Deletions cut 4 bases from V and 2 bases from J, with 17 bases between. Germline CDR1 and CDR2: LNHDA and SQIVND (reference sequence). This CDR3 contains 16 residues. The CDR3, as DNA: TGTGCCAGTAGTAGGAGTTGGGCCAGGTCTCAAGAGACCCAGTACTTC. Protein product: CASSRSWARSQETQYF.

V is TRBV27 and J is TRBJ2-5; maybe TRBD2 (5 bases). CDR1 MNHEY and CDR2 SMNVEV come from the germline V gene (reference sequence). The CDR3 is made up of 14 amino acids. V was shortened by 1 base and J by 5 bases, with 11 bases between the two germline ends. The CDR3 DNA follows: TGTGCCAGCAGTTTATTCGGGGTCCGCGAGACCCAGTACTTC. Translated, it gives CASSLFGVRETQYF.

The rearrangement uses TRBV10-1 and TRBJ2-1; D unresolved. The germline CDR1 and CDR2 sequences are WNHNN and SYGVQD (reference sequence). CDR3 length equals 14 residues. V was cut by 0 bases and J by 8 bases, with 11 bases left in between. CDR3 amino acids: CASSESTGVHEQFF. The CDR3 DNA follows: TGCGCCAGCAGTGAGTCGACCGGTGTCCATGAGCAGTTCTTC.

V is TRBV5-1 and J is TRBJ2-7; 10 bases agree with TRBD2. Germline CDR1 and CDR2: SGHRS and YFSETQ. J lost 5 bases, V lost 2 bases, and 7 bases had no gene match. The CDR3 totals 15 residues. CDR3 DNA: TGCGCCAGCAGCTTTGTACTAGCGGGAATCCACGAGCAGTACTTC. Translating gives CASSFVLAGIHEQYF. Based on the CDR3 plus reference TRBV5-1 and TRBJ2-7, the full variable domain is KAGVTQTPRYLIKTRGQQVTLSCSPISGHRSVSWYQQTPGQGLQFLFEYFSETQRNKGNFPGRFSGRQFSNSRSEMNVSTLELGDSALYLCASSFVLAGIHEQYFGPGTRLTVT.

This clone was observed a handful of times. The chain joins TRBV28 to TRBJ1-1, with a tentative D call TRBD1 (6 bases). V dropped 4 bases and J dropped 0 bases, with 12 bases sitting between them. The CDR3 covers 15 residues. Germline lookup yields CDR1 MDHEN and CDR2 SYDVKM. CDR3 coding DNA: TGTGCCAGCAGTTCGGGACAAGCCATGAACACTGAAGCTTTCTTT. It is translated as CASSSGQAMNTEAFF.

The rearrangement joins TRBV27 to TRBJ2-3, with D tentatively TRBD1 (6 bases). V dropped 6 bases and J dropped 6 bases, with 22 bases sitting between them. The CDR3 sequence is 16 residues long. Germline CDR1 and CDR2: MNHEY and SMNVEV (reference sequence). DNA of the CDR3: TGTGCCAGCAGCCTTGGGACATCCACTAGTTGGGATACGCAGTATTTT. Translating it yields CASSLGTSTSWDTQYF.

The chain is built from TRBV15 and TRBJ1-3, with D tentatively TRBD1 (5 bases). The germline V and J ends were trimmed by 4 bases and 0 bases, with 10 bases remaining between them. Germline V lookup: CDR1 LNHNV, CDR2 YYDKDF (reference sequence). The CDR3 length is 15 residues. As DNA, the CDR3 is TGTGCCACCAGCACGGACATACACTCTGGAAACACCATATATTTT. Translated: CATSTDIHSGNTIYF.

This chain connects TRBV27 to TRBJ2-1; D is unresolved. The CDR3 length is 13 residues. CDR1 is MNHEY, CDR2 SMNVEV, per germline (reference sequence). V was clipped by 7 bases and J by 5 bases, with 12 bases between them. The CDR3 loop reads CASKTVFNNEQFF. Written as DNA, the CDR3 is TGTGCCAGCAAAACGGTATTCAACAATGAGCAGTTCTTC.

There are a few counts of this clone. This chain connects TRBV5-1 to TRBJ1-1, with TRBD1 identical over 8 bases. The CDR3 has 13 residues. Trimming cost V 1 base and J 4 bases; bases outside gene matches: 0. Per the germline V gene, CDR1 is SGHRS and CDR2 is YFSETQ. The CDR3 DNA follows: TGCGCCAGCAGCTTGACAGGGGGCACTGAAGCTTTCTTT. This gives the protein CASSLTGGTEAFF.

The J gene is TRBJ2-2, the V gene TRBV7-8, with a tentative D call TRBD1 (5 bases). The CDR3 spans 15 residues. Trimming took 4 bases from V and 4 from J, leaving 13 bases between them. Germline CDR1 SGHVS, CDR2 FQNEAQ. This CDR3 reads CASSSYRIGTGELFF. The CDR3 DNA reads TGTGCCAGCAGCTCATACAGGATTGGCACCGGGGAGCTGTTTTTT.

This rearrangement joins TRBV12-5 to TRBJ2-7; 9 bases map to TRBD1. J gave up 2 bases and V 6 bases, and 5 bases lay outside the gene matches. The CDR3 has 14 amino acids. Looked up from germline, CDR1 is LGHNT and CDR2 is FRNRAP. Here the CDR3 reads CASGWTGVPYEQYF. In nucleotides, the CDR3 is TGTGCTAGTGGCTGGACAGGGGTACCCTACGAGCAGTACTTC.

This clone was recorded once. The rearrangement links TRBV15 to TRBJ2-3; 9 nucleotides line up with TRBD1. The J segment lost 3 bases and the V segment lost 5 bases, leaving 15 bases of the junction unmatched. CDR3 length: 18 amino acids. The germline V gene has CDR1 LNHNV and CDR2 YYDKDF (reference sequence). CDR3 protein: CATSSGQGPNLETDTQYF. The CDR3 DNA sequence: TGTGCCACCAGCTCTGGACAGGGGCCCAACCTTGAAACAGATACGCAGTATTTT. Full variable domain (outside the CDR3, taken from reference TRBV15 and TRBJ2-3): DAMVIQNPRYQVTQFGKPVTLSCSQTLNHNVMYWYQQKSSQAPKLLFHYYDKDFNNEADTPDNFQSRRPNTSFCFLDIRSPGLGDTAMYLCATSSGQGPNLETDTQYFGPGTRLTVL.

This clone was seen once. J is TRBJ1-4 and V is TRBV28; D is unclear. CDR1 and CDR2 (germline): MDHEN, SYDVKM. Trimming removed 7 bases from V and 8 bases from J, with 8 bases in between. CDR3 length: 11 residues. In DNA form, the CDR3 reads TGTGCCAGCACCCCCGGGGAAAAACTGTTTTTT. Protein: CASTPGEKLFF. Drawing the rest from reference TRBV28 and TRBJ1-4, the complete variable domain is DVKVTQSSRYLVKRTGEKVFLECVQDMDHENMFWYRQDPGLGLRLIYFSYDVKMKEKGDIPEGYSVSREKKERFSLILESASTNQTSMYLCASTPGEKLFFGSGTQLSVL.

This sequence joins TRBV9 and TRBJ2-1; 8 nucleotides match TRBD1. The CDR3 spans 14 residues. Trimming removed 3 bases from V and 4 bases from J; junction bases left unmatched: 3. Germline CDR1 reads SGDLS; CDR2 reads YYNGEE. CDR3 bases: TGTGCCAGCAGCGACAGGGGGGAATACAATGAGCAGTTCTTC. As protein: CASSDRGEYNEQFF.

The chain links TRBV29-1 to TRBJ2-7, with D tentatively TRBD2 (6 bases). This CDR3 region has 13 residues. CDR1 SQVTM and CDR2 ANQGSEA come from the germline V gene. Trimming left V 3 bases short and J 4 bases short, with 13 bases between. Here the CDR3 reads CSVEGGGGYEQYF. The DNA of the CDR3 is TGCAGCGTTGAGGGGGGAGGAGGGTACGAGCAGTACTTC.